These 20 T cell receptor beta chains came from one sample sequenced in a study of T cells in Graves' hyperthyroidism and ophthalmopathy. Template material for amplifying TCR beta CDR3 regions consisted of RNA transcripts. The primer set for the first-round RT-PCR of the TCR CDR3 was HTBI. TCRdb itself ran the multiplex PCR reads through MiXCR, one entry per CDR3 protein. The sample holds approximately 700,000 distinct CDR3 sequences; 45% are singletons and the top ten take under 8.5%. Sequenced: peripheral blood or thyroid tissue (not recorded which). The receptors here all came from an adult man with Graves' disease, either hyperthyroidism or ophthalmopathy (not recorded which).

This clonotype appeared many times. This chain joins TRBV29-1 and TRBJ2-7; no reliable D call. V lost 3 bases and J lost 0, with 12 bases in between. Germline V gene sequence: CDR1 SQVTM, CDR2 ANQGSEA. CDR3 length: 14 residues. The CDR3 is CSVDFDPISYEQYF. The CDR3, as DNA: TGCAGCGTTGACTTCGACCCGATCTCCTACGAGCAGTACTTC.

V gene TRBV12-3 or TRBV12-4 combines with J gene TRBJ1-1, with 8 nucleotides matching TRBD1. The CDR3 runs 13 residues. Unmatched junction bases numbered 6, after V lost 2 bases and J lost 10 bases. The CDR3 DNA sequence: TGTGCCAGCAGTTTAAGGCAGGGGGCTGCAGCTTTCTTT. Protein sequence: CASSLRQGAAAFF.

This clonotype was picked up a small number of times. The V and J genes are TRBV2 and TRBJ1-5; no reliable D call. Germline lookup yields CDR1 SNHLY and CDR2 FYNNEI. The germline V and J ends were trimmed by 3 bases and 4 bases, with 16 bases remaining between them. The length of the CDR3 is 16 residues. CDR3 DNA sequence: TGTGCCAGCAGTGACGACGACACGATCTCTAATCAGCCCCAGCATTTT. Its protein product is CASSDDDTISNQPQHF.

J is TRBJ1-5 and V is TRBV2; D is possibly TRBD1 (6 bases). Germline CDR1 SNHLY, CDR2 FYNNEI. The V and J ends lost 1 base and 10 bases respectively, with 11 bases between them. The CDR3 length is 13 residues. The CDR3 is CASSEGDTNPQHF. The CDR3, as DNA: TGTGCCAGCAGTGAAGGGGACACCAACCCCCAGCATTTT. The whole variable domain, filled in from reference TRBV2 and TRBJ1-5, reads EPEVTQTPSHQVTQMGQEVILRCVPISNHLYFYWYRQILGQKVEFLVSFYNNEISEKSEIFDDQFSVERPDGSNFTLKIRSTKLEDSAMYFCASSEGDTNPQHFGDGTRLSIL.

The chain has TRBV5-8 and TRBJ1-2, with D possibly being TRBD1 (5 bases). The CDR3 covers 14 residues. Germline CDR1 reads SGHTS; CDR2 reads YDEGEE. Trimming took off 4 bases at V and 2 bases at J, with 12 bases between the two ends. The CDR3 is CASSLRDGNYGYTF. Written as DNA, the CDR3 is TGTGCCAGCAGCCTCCGGGACGGCAACTATGGCTACACCTTC.

This rearrangement joins TRBV24-1 to TRBJ1-4; TRBD1 is a possible D gene (6 bases). The germline gives CDR1 KGHDR, CDR2 SFDVKD. This CDR3 has 15 residues. V dropped 3 bases and J dropped 10 bases, with 17 bases sitting between them. The DNA for the CDR3 is TGTGCCACCAGTGATGAATTTAGACAGGATGGAAAACTGTTTTTT. This encodes CATSDEFRQDGKLFF.

The chain recombines TRBV5-1 with TRBJ2-7; the match to TRBD2 covers 13 bases. The V and J ends lost 0 bases and 0 bases, in that order; junction bases with no gene match: 6. The V gene's germline CDR1 is SGHRS and CDR2 YFSETQ. This CDR3 has 18 residues. The CDR3 here is CASSLVAGTSGISYEQYF. The CDR3, as DNA: TGCGCCAGCAGCTTGGTAGCAGGGACTAGCGGGATCTCCTACGAGCAGTACTTC. Drawing the rest from reference TRBV5-1 and TRBJ2-7, the complete variable domain is KAGVTQTPRYLIKTRGQQVTLSCSPISGHRSVSWYQQTPGQGLQFLFEYFSETQRNKGNFPGRFSGRQFSNSRSEMNVSTLELGDSALYLCASSLVAGTSGISYEQYFGPGTRLTVT.

The chain combines TRBV11-1 with TRBJ1-6, with D tentatively TRBD1 (5 bases). Trimming pared 3 bases from V and 5 bases from J, leaving 23 bases between. Germline CDR1 SGHAT, CDR2 FQDESV (reference sequence). The CDR3 consists of 19 residues. The DNA of the CDR3 is TGTGCCAGCAGCTTCTCAGCCGGACATACAGATCTGCATAATTCACCCCTCCACTTT. As protein: CASSFSAGHTDLHNSPLHF.

This clonotype turned up a few times. The chain carries TRBV6-5 and TRBJ1-1; TRBD1 matches 8 bases. Germline CDR1 is MNHEY and CDR2 is SVGAGI. V gave up 2 bases and J gave up 4 bases; unmatched junction bases: 3. CDR3 length: 14 residues. The CDR3 nucleotides are TGTGCCAGCAGTTACCAGGGGGCAATCACTGAAGCTTTCTTT. The encoded protein is CASSYQGAITEAFF.

Of note for this clonotype: This clone may be a read error of a much larger clone one base away. The chain uses TRBV2 and TRBJ1-5; possibly TRBD1 for D (5 bases). This CDR3 is built from 15 residues. Germline-derived CDR1 and CDR2 are SNHLY and FYNNEI. Here the CDR3 DNA reads TGTGCCAGCAGTGATGGGGCGGGGAGCAGTCAGCCCCAGCATTTT. Encoded protein: CASSDGAGSSQPQHF.

The rearrangement joins TRBV7-9 to TRBJ1-1; weak D call: TRBD1 (6 bases). The length of the CDR3 is 15 residues. V was clipped by 5 bases and J by 4 bases, with 17 bases between them. Germline V gene data show CDR1 as SEHNR and CDR2 as FQNEAQ (reference sequence). The CDR3 loop is CASSPWTAETTEAFF. The CDR3 DNA reads TGTGCCAGCAGCCCCTGGACAGCCGAGACCACTGAAGCTTTCTTT.

The chain joins TRBV15 to TRBJ1-4; D is unresolved. Germline V gene sequence: CDR1 LNHNV, CDR2 YYDKDF (reference sequence). The CDR3 runs 11 residues. Trimming took 3 bases from V and 8 from J, leaving 4 bases between them. CDR3 bases: TGTGCCACCAGCAGTGGGGAAAAACTGTTTTTT. This translates into CATSSGEKLFF.

The chain carries TRBV2 and TRBJ2-7; D is unresolved. Germline CDR1 is SNHLY and CDR2 is FYNNEI. Between the trimmed V and J ends, which lost 4 bases and 0 bases, there was a span of 7 bases. This CDR3 region has 13 residues. As DNA, the CDR3 is TGTGCCAGCAGTGTACAGAACTCCTACGAGCAGTACTTC. The encoded protein is CASSVQNSYEQYF. Supplemented by reference TRBV2 and TRBJ2-7, the full variable domain reads EPEVTQTPSHQVTQMGQEVILRCVPISNHLYFYWYRQILGQKVEFLVSFYNNEISEKSEIFDDQFSVERPDGSNFTLKIRSTKLEDSAMYFCASSVQNSYEQYFGPGTRLTVT.

This chain links TRBV6-1 with TRBJ2-2, with 9 bases identical to TRBD1. After removal of 5 bases from V and 0 bases from J, the junction contained 7 bases not matched to a gene. The CDR3 consists of 17 residues. CDR1 and CDR2 from the germline V gene are MNHNS and SASEGT. The CDR3 spells CASSIWTGVTNTGELFF. For the CDR3, the DNA is TGTGCCAGCAGTATTTGGACAGGGGTGACGAACACCGGGGAGCTGTTTTTT.

The rearrangement uses TRBV7-7 and TRBJ2-7; 9 nucleotides line up with TRBD2. CDR3 length: 16 residues. With V trimmed by 5 bases and J by 0 bases, 8 bases remained unmatched. Per germline, CDR1 SSHAT and CDR2 FNYEAQ (reference sequence). CDR3 region: CASSQDLAGSSYEQYF. The DNA for the CDR3 is TGTGCCAGCAGCCAAGATCTAGCGGGAAGCTCCTACGAGCAGTACTTC.

This clonotype came up once. V usage is TRBV29-1 and J usage is TRBJ1-1; D unresolved. The CDR3 loop spans 16 amino acids. V dropped 5 bases and J dropped 0 bases, with 19 bases sitting between them. Germline V lookup: CDR1 SQVTM, CDR2 ANQGSEA. Here the CDR3 reads CSVPIPQVGMNTEAFF. The DNA for the CDR3 is TGCAGCGTTCCTATCCCGCAGGTGGGCATGAACACTGAAGCTTTCTTT.

The V and J genes are TRBV12-3 or TRBV12-4 and TRBJ1-1, with 7 bases identical to TRBD1. CDR3 length equals 15 residues. CDR3 in DNA: TGTGCTAGTGGCCCAAGACAGGGTGCGAACACTGAAGCTTTCTTT. It translates to CASGPRQGANTEAFF.

The chain has TRBV11-2 and TRBJ1-5; D gene ambiguous. The germline gives CDR1 SGHAT, CDR2 FQNNGV. Trimming took off 0 bases at V and 3 bases at J, with 12 bases between the two ends. The CDR3 sequence is 16 residues long. Here the CDR3 DNA reads TGTGCCAGCAGCTTAGATCGGAGAGGGTTCAATCAGCCCCAGCATTTT. It yields the protein CASSLDRRGFNQPQHF.

The chain is built from TRBV7-8 and TRBJ1-5; D perhaps matches TRBD1 (6 bases). Germline CDR1 SGHVS, CDR2 FQNEAQ. V lost 5 bases and J lost 2, with 13 bases in between. CDR3 length: 15 residues. The CDR3 here is CASSQPDSGNQPQHF. The CDR3 region has the DNA TGTGCCAGCAGCCAACCGGACAGCGGCAATCAGCCCCAGCATTTT.

As regards this clonotype: A read error may account for a junction end that differs from germline. The chain carries TRBV10-3 and TRBJ1-5; TRBD1 agrees at 8 bases. Germline CDR1 and CDR2: ENHRY and SYGVKD. This CDR3 is 18 amino acids long. Here the CDR3 reads CASSARETGGYSNQPQHF. DNA of the CDR3: TGTGCCAGCAGTGCTAGAGAAACAGGGGGTTATAGCAATCAGCCCCAGCATTTT.